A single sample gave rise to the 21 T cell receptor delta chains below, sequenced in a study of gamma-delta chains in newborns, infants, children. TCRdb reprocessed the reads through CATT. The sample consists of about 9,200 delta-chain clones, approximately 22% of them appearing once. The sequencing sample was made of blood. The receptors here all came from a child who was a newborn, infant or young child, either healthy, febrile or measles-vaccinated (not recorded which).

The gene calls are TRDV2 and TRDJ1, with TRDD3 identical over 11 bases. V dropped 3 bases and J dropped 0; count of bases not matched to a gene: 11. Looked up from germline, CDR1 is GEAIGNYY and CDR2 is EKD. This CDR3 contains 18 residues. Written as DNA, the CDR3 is TGTGCCTGTGACCCCGTACTGGGGGATAAAAAGTACACCGATAAACTCATCTTT. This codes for CACDPVLGDKKYTDKLIF.

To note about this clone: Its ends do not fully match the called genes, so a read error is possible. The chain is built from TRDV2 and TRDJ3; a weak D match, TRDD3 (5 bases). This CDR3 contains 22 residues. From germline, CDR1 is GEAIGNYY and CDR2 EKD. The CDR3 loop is CACDTVLLCDTSSSWYTRQMFF. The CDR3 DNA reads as TGTGCCTGTGACACCGTTTTACTGTGTGATACTTCAAGCTCCTGGTACACCCGACAGATGTTTTTC.

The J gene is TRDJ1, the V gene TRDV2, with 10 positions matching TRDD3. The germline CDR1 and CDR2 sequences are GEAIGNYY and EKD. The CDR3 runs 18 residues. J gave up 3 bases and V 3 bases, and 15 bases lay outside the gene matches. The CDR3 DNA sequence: TGTGCCTGTGACGGAATACTGGGGGGATACGAAGGATCCGATAAACTCATCTTT. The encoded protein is CACDGILGGYEGSDKLIF.

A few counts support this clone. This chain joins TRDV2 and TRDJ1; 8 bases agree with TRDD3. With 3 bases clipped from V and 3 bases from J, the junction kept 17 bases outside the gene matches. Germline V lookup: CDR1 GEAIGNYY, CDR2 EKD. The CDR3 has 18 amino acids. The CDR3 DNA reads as TGTGCCTGTGACCCACTTCGTACTGGGGGTCCGCTTGCCGATAAACTCATCTTT. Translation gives CACDPLRTGGPLADKLIF.

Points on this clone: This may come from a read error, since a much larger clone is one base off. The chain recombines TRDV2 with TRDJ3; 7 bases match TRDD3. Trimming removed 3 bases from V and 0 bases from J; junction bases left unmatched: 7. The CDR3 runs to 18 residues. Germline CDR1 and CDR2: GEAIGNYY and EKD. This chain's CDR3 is CACDALGASSWDTRQMFF. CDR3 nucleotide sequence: TGTGCCTGTGACGCCCTGGGGGCCAGCTCCTGGGACACCCGACAGATGTTTTTC.

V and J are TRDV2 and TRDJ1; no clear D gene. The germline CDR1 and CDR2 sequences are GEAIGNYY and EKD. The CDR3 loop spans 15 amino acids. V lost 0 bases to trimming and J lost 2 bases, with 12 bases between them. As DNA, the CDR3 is TGTGCCTGTGACACCGTTGCCACGCGTACCGATAAACTCATCTTT. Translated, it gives CACDTVATRTDKLIF.

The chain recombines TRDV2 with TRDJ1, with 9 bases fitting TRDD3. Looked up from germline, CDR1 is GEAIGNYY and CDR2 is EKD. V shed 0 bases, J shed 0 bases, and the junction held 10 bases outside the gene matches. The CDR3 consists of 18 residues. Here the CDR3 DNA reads TGTGCCTGTGACACCGTACTGGGGGACCCGAAGTACACCGATAAACTCATCTTT. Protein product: CACDTVLGDPKYTDKLIF.

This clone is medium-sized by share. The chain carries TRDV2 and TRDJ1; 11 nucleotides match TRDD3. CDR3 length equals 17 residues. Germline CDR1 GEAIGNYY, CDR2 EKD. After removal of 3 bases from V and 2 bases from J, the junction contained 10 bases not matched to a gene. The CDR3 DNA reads TGTGCCTGTGACCTACTGGGGGATAAAGGTTGGACCGATAAACTCATCTTT. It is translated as CACDLLGDKGWTDKLIF.

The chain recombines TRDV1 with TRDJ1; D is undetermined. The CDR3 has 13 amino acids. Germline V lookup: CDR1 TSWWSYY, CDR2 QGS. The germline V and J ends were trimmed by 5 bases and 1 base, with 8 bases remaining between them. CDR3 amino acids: CALGTTPTDKLIF. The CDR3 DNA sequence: TGTGCTCTTGGGACGACTCCCACCGATAAACTCATCTTT.

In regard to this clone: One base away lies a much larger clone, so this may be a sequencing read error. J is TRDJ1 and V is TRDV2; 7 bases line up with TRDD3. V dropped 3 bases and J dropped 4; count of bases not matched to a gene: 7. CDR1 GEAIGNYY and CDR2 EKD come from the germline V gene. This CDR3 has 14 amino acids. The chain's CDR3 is CACDVLGPHDKLIF. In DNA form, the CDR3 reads TGTGCCTGTGACGTACTGGGGCCCCACGATAAACTCATCTTT.

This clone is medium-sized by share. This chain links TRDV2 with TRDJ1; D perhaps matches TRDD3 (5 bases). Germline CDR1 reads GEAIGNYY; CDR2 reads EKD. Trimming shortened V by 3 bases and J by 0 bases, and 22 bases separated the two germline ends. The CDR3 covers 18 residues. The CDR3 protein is CACDPASSGGPYTDKLIF. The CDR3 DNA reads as TGTGCCTGTGACCCCGCCTCCTCCGGGGGGCCTTACACCGATAAACTCATCTTT.

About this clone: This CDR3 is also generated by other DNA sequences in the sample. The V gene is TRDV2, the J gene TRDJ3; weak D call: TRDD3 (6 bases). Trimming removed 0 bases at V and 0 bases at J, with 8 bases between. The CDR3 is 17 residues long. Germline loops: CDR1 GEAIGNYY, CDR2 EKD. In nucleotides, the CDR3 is TGTGCCTGTGACACCGTACTGGGCTCCTGGGACACCCGACAGATGTTTTTC. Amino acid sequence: CACDTVLGSWDTRQMFF.

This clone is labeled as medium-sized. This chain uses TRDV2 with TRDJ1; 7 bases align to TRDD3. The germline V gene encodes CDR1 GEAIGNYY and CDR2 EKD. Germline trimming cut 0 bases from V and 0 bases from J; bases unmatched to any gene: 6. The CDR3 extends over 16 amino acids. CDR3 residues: CACDTVGGAYTDKLIF. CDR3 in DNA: TGTGCCTGTGACACCGTTGGGGGAGCGTACACCGATAAACTCATCTTT.

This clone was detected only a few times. In DNA form, the CDR3 reads TGTGCCTGTGACACTTCCTTTCTAACGGGCCGACTGGGGGATACTATTGTAGGTGCCGATAAACTCATCTTT. Protein sequence: CACDTSFLTGRLGDTIVGADKLIF. This chain connects TRDV2 to TRDJ1; 12 nucleotides align to TRDD3. The CDR3 has 24 residues. The germline V gene has CDR1 GEAIGNYY and CDR2 EKD. V lost 1 base and J lost 3; bases outside the gene matches: 29.

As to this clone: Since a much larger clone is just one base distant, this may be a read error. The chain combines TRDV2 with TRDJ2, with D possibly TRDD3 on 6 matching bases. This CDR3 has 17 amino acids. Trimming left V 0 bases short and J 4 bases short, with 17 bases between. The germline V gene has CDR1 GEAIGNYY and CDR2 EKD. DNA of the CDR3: TGTGCCTGTGACACCGGTGGTCTGGGGATCGGGACAGCACAACTCTTCTTT. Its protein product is CACDTGGLGIGTAQLFF.

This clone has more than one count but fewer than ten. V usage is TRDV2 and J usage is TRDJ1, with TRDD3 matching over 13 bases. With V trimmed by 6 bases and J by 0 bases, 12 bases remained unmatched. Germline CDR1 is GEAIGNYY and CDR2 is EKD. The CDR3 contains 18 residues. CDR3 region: CACQELGDTLEYTDKLIF. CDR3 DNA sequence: TGTGCCTGTCAGGAACTGGGGGATACGCTGGAATACACCGATAAACTCATCTTT.

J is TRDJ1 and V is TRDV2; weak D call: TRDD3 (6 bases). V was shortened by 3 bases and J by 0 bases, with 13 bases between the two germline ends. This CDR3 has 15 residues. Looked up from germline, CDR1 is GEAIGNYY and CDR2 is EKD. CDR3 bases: TGTGCCTGTGACTTACTGGGTTTGTACACCGATAAACTCATCTTT. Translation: CACDLLGLYTDKLIF.

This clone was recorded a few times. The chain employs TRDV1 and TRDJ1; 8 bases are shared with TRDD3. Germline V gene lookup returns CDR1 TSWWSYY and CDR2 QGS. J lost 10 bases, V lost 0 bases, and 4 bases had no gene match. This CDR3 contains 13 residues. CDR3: CALGELWTGGLIF. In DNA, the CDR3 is TGTGCTCTTGGGGAACTTTGGACTGGGGGACTCATCTTT.

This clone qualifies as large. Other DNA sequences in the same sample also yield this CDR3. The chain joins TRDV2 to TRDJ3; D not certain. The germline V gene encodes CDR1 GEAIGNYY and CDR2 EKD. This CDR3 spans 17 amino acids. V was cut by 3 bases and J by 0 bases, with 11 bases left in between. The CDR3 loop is CACDASWSSWDTRQMFF. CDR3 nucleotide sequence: TGTGCCTGTGACGCAAGCTGGAGCTCCTGGGACACCCGACAGATGTTTTTC.

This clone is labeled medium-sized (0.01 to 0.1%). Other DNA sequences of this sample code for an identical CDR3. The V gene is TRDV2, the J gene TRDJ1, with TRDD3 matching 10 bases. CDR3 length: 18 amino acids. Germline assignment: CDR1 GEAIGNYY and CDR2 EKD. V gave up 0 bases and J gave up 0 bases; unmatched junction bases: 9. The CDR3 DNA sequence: TGTGCCTGTGACACCCTGAAGCGTGGGGGATACCACACCGATAAACTCATCTTT. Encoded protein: CACDTLKRGGYHTDKLIF.

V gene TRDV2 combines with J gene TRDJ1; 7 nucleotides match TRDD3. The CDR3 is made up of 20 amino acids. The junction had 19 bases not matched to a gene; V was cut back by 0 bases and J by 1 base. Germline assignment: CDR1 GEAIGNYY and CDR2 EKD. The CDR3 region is CACDTLMGDPPGSGTDKLIF. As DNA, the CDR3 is TGTGCCTGTGACACCCTAATGGGGGACCCCCCGGGGTCGGGCACCGATAAACTCATCTTT.